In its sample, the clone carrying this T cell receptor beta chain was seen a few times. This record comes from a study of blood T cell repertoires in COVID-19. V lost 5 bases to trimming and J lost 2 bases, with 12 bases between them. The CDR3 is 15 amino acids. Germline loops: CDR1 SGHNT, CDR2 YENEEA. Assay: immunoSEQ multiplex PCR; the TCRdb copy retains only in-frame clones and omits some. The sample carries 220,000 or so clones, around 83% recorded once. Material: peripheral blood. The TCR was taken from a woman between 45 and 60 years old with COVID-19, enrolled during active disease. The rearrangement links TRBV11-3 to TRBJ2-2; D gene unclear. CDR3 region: CASSDWVHNTGELFF. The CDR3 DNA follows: TGTGCCAGCAGCGACTGGGTCCACAACACCGGGGAGCTGTTTTTT.